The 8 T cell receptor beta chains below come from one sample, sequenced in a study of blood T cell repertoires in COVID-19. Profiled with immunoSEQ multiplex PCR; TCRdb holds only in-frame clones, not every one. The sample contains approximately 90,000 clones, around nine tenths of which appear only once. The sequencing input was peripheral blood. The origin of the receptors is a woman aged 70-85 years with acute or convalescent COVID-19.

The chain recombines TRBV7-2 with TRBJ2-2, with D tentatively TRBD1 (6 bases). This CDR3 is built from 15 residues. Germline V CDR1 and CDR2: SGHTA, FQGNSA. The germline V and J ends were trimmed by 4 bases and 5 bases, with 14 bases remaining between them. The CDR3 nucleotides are TGTGCCAGCAGCTCGCGGACAGAACAGACCGGGGAGCTGTTTTTT. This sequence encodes CASSSRTEQTGELFF.

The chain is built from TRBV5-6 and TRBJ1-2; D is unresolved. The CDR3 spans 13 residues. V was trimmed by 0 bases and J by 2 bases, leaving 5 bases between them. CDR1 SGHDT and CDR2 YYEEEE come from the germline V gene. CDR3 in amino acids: CASSLEENYGYTF. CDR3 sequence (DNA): TGTGCCAGCAGCTTGGAGGAGAACTATGGCTACACCTTC. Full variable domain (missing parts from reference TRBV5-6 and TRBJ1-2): DAGVTQSPTHLIKTRGQQVTLRCSPKSGHDTVSWYQQALGQGPQFIFQYYEEEERQRGNFPDRFSGHQFPNYSSELNVNALLLGDSALYLCASSLEENYGYTFGSGTRLTVV.

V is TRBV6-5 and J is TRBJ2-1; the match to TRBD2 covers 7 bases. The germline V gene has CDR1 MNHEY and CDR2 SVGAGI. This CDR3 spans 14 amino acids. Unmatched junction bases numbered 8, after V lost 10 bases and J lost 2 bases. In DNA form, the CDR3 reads TGTGCCACCATGCGGGGGTTCGCCTACAATGAGCAGTTCTTC. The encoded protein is CATMRGFAYNEQFF.

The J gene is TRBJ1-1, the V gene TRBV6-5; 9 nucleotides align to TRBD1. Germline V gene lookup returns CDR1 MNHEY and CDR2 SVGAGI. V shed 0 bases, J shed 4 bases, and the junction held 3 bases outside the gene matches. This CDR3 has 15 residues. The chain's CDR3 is CASSYSTGGSTEAFF. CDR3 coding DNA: TGTGCCAGCAGTTACTCGACAGGGGGGAGCACTGAAGCTTTCTTT.

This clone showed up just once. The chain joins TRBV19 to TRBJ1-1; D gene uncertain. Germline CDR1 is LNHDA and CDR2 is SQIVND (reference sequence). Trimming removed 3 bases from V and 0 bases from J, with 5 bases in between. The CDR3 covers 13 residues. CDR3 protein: CASSIHMNTEAFF. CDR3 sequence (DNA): TGTGCCAGTAGTATCCACATGAACACTGAAGCTTTCTTT.

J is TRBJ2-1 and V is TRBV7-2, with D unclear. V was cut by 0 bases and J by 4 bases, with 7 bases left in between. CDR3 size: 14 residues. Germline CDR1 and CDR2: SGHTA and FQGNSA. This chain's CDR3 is CASSLATDYNEQFF. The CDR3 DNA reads TGTGCCAGCAGCTTAGCAACAGATTACAATGAGCAGTTCTTC. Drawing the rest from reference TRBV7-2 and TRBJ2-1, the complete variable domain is GAGVSQSPSNKVTEKGKDVELRCDPISGHTALYWYRQSLGQGLEFLIYFQGNSAPDKSGLPSDRFSAERTGGSVSTLTIQRTQQEDSAVYLCASSLATDYNEQFFGPGTRLTVL.

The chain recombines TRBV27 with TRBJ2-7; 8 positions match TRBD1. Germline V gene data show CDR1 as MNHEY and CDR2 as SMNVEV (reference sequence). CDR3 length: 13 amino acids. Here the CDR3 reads CASSLIPTGVPSV. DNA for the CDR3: TGTGCCAGCAGTTTAATCCCGACAGGGGTCCCTTCCGTC.

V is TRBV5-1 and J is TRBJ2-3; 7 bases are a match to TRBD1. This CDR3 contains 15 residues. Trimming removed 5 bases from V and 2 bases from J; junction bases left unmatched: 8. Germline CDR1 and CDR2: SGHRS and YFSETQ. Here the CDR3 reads CASRPTGDNTDTQYF. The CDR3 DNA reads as TGCGCCAGCAGGCCCACAGGGGACAACACAGATACGCAGTATTTT.